The text below deals with one T cell receptor beta chain. What this receptor recognizes is not known. Base qualities are not provided; no much larger clone lies one nucleotide away. The V and J ends are trimmed by 2 bases and 0 bases, leaving 13 bases between them. The CDR3 starts with the cysteine, ends with the phenylalanine, and has 16 residues. The retained sequence is limited to the CDR3, 48 bases, with the frame set at the first base. CDR1 is given as GTSNPN and CDR2 as SVGIG, both from the germline V gene (reference sequence). This sample is drawn from a study of blood T cell repertoires in COVID-19 (dated by TCRdb to the early 2020s). Turning to the overall study: Collaborator samples came from the United States, Italy and Spain and covered acute and convalescent phases of COVID-19. Deeply sampled blood TCRbeta repertoires from subjects exposed to, actively infected with, or recovered from COVID-19 were included in the dataset. Where available, HLA class I and class II types were obtained from metadata supplied by the sample provider rather than from assay-based typing. The repertoires were made available in a free public database intended to serve as a resource for research on the immune response to SARS-CoV-2. Samples came from the ongoing ImmuneRACE study (first 160 participants) plus 1,254 subjects from 6 global collaborators. A de-identified subject ID, COVID-19 status, age in years and sex were almost always included in the sample metadata. The material from the prospective study consisted of cDNA or gDNA derived from T cells, B-cell-depleted T cells, or PBMCs.

TCRbeta CDR3 regions were amplified from genomic DNA by means of the immunoSEQ Assay, a bias-controlled multiplex PCR. The authors' analysis ran thus. Within the assay, amplification of reference gene primers was used to estimate how many nucleated cells each sample contained. To quantify the absolute abundance of each unique TCRbeta CDR3 rearrangement, sequence reads were collapsed and filtered. For each sample, productive Simpson clonality was calculated as the square root of Simpson's diversity index across productive rearrangements. TCRdb mirrors the immuneACCESS table, restricted to in-frame sequences. Some clones are absent from its copies; in checked studies, under half trace to an unresolved V gene, and the reason for the others is unknown. V and J calls and clone size are given by that table; D and trimming were obtained from the DNA. This sample holds around 320,000 clones; around nine tenths were observed only once. In total, the top ten clones hold over 8.5% of the sample.

One collaborating source in Seattle enrolled patients while the patients were actively infected and followed the patients over time throughout the course of disease. Each collaborating institution followed its own protocols to collect whole blood in K2EDTA tubes. Collaborator samples were shipped for TCRbeta analysis as frozen whole blood, isolated PBMCs, or DNA extracted from either sample type. The study at large found these results: The quantity of clinical and demographic metadata differed by source and by participant and was supplied without curation.

The V and J segments used are TRBV30 and TRBJ1-4, and possibly TRBD1, on 6 matching bases. The specimen was peripheral blood. This clonotype was obtained from a woman aged 25 to 39 with COVID-19, enrolled during active disease. Here the CDR3 is given as CAWSPDSDATNEKLFF. The nucleotides are TGTGCCTGGAGTCCGGACAGTGATGCAACTAATGAAAAACTGTTTTTT. When the CDR3 is completed using the reference TRBV30 and TRBJ1-4 genes on either side, the full variable domain is SQTIHQWPATLVQPVGSPLSLECTVEGTSNPNLYWYRQAAGRGLQLLFYSVGIGQISSEVPQNLSASRPQDRQFILSSKKLLLSDSGFYLCAWSPDSDATNEKLFFGSGTQLSVL.